The rows below give T cell receptor beta chains drawn from one sample of a study of shared clonotypes between healthy human individuals. Profiling relied on immunoSEQ multiplex PCR, and the TCRdb table lists in-frame clones only, not all of them. Of a few million clones in the sample, approximately 92% were seen once. The sample comprised naive CD8+ T cells from PBMCs. The receptor source for this set is a man younger than 35 in good health. Some clones in this sample may be carry-over from other donors' samples. Both conserved end residues are trimmed from each CDR3. Rows may omit the clone size; those that give it use once, few, many or a size class.

>TRBJ2-1|TRBV30|-
AWSVLRVRPYNEQF
>TRBJ1-4|TRBV27|-
ASSPLRTVVSTNEKLF
>TRBJ1-2|TRBV29-1|few
SVLTGGPNYGYT
>TRBJ2-7|TRBV13|-
ASSWGQGTRHEQY
>TRBJ1-5|TRBV19|few
ASSINRVANQPQH
>TRBJ1-1|TRBV28|-
ASSPRDSDTEAF
>TRBJ2-3|TRBV9|-
ASSVVGTSGAKDTQY
>TRBJ2-7|TRBV19|once
ASSMWAGGLYEQY
>TRBJ2-7|TRBV27|-
ASSPPSEEQY
>TRBJ2-7|TRBV7-9|-
AGEGDAYEQY